These 23 T cell receptor beta chains share one sample of origin, sequenced in a study of shared clonotypes between healthy human individuals (dated by TCRdb to 2018 to 2020). Library method: the immunoSEQ multiplex PCR assay. Sourced from immuneACCESS, this table was stored by TCRdb with only in-frame sequences that have V and J called. A share of the clones is absent; for the studies checked, an unresolved V gene accounts for under half, and the remainder has no known explanation. Present in this sample are hundreds of thousands of clones, 96% of which were seen just once. The top ten clones comprise about 0.25% of the sample. CD8 naive samples were CD45RO-negative cells positively selected for CCR7, giving a CD45RA+CCR7+ population that excluded TemRA cells. Sequencing used naive CD8+ T cells sorted from blood. Taken with the paper, the label for cell subset or site translates to: CD45RA+CCR7+. The origin of the receptors is a man aged 25-45 years in good health.

The rearrangement joins TRBV11-2 to TRBJ2-7, with TRBD1 matching over 7 bases. Trimming at V came to 1 base and at J to 6 bases, leaving 3 bases not matched to a gene. The CDR3 totals 13 residues. Germline V gene data show CDR1 as SGHAT and CDR2 as FQNNGV. The CDR3: CASSLGSGGEQYF. CDR3 coding DNA: TGTGCCAGCAGCTTAGGTTCAGGGGGCGAGCAGTACTTC.

The chain recombines TRBV13 with TRBJ2-7; 10 bases line up with TRBD2. J lost 5 bases, V lost 3 bases, and 10 bases had no gene match. The CDR3 consists of 16 residues. Germline V gives CDR1 PRHDT, CDR2 FYEKMQ (reference sequence). CDR3 in amino acids: CASSFGSLAGADEQYF. CDR3 DNA: TGTGCCAGCAGCTTCGGGTCTCTAGCGGGAGCGGACGAGCAGTACTTC.

The chain carries TRBV28 and TRBJ2-5; 8 bases are shared with TRBD2. The V and J ends lost 4 bases and 4 bases, in that order; junction bases with no gene match: 14. This CDR3 region has 17 residues. CDR1 and CDR2 from the germline V gene are MDHEN and SYDVKM. The CDR3 nucleotides are TGTGCCAGCAGTTCTCCCGCTAGCGGGCCCTTGAGAGAGACCCAGTACTTC. This sequence encodes CASSSPASGPLRETQYF.

This chain uses TRBV5-1 with TRBJ2-1; the D is unclear. This CDR3 contains 13 residues. V was pared by 2 bases and J by 10 bases, with 13 bases between. In germline, CDR1 is SGHRS, CDR2 YFSETQ. The CDR3 region has the DNA TGCGCCAGCAGCTTCGGCGGCCCCGTCGAGCAGTTCTTC. This gives the protein CASSFGGPVEQFF.

The J gene is TRBJ2-7, the V gene TRBV11-2, with D perhaps TRBD1 or TRBD2 (5 bases each). The V gene lost 3 bases and the J gene lost 0 bases, with 18 bases spanning the gap. Germline V gene data show CDR1 as SGHAT and CDR2 as FQNNGV. The CDR3 extends over 17 amino acids. CDR3 loop: CASSFLGDSAPSYEQYF. Written as DNA, the CDR3 is TGTGCCAGCAGCTTTTTGGGGGATTCGGCCCCCTCCTACGAGCAGTACTTC.

The J gene is TRBJ1-5, the V gene TRBV27; D perhaps matches TRBD1 (6 bases). V was shortened by 5 bases and J by 4 bases, with 15 bases between the two germline ends. The CDR3 consists of 15 residues. CDR1 MNHEY and CDR2 SMNVEV come from the germline V gene (reference sequence). CDR3 DNA: TGTGCCAGCAGTATGGACAGTACACTTAATCAGCCCCAGCATTTT. Residues: CASSMDSTLNQPQHF.

The gene calls are TRBV28 and TRBJ2-2; D is unresolved. The CDR3 has 16 residues. Looked up from germline, CDR1 is MDHEN and CDR2 is SYDVKM. V lost 5 bases to trimming and J lost 2 bases, with 15 bases between them. This chain's CDR3 is CASSEQWTVNTGELFF. CDR3 DNA: TGTGCCAGCAGTGAACAGTGGACGGTTAACACCGGGGAGCTGTTTTTT.

V gene TRBV11-2 combines with J gene TRBJ2-7; no reliable D call. Looked up from germline, CDR1 is SGHAT and CDR2 is FQNNGV. The CDR3 extends over 16 amino acids. Trimming stripped 6 bases from V and 4 bases from J, with 22 bases between. The CDR3 coding sequence is TGTGCCAGCAGATTAACGGCCCTCACACGAGGTTACGAGCAGTACTTC. Residues: CASRLTALTRGYEQYF.

CDR3 sequence reads: CASSSKVGTDTYEQYF. The CDR3 coding sequence is TGTGCCAGCAGCTCTAAAGTGGGGACAGATACCTACGAGCAGTACTTC. The chain joins TRBV11-1 to TRBJ2-7, with TRBD1 matching 7 bases. Per germline, CDR1 SGHAT and CDR2 FQDESV (reference sequence). V trimming: 4 bases; J trimming: 2 bases; junction bases outside the gene matches: 11. This CDR3 is built from 16 residues.

The rearrangement uses TRBV5-6 and TRBJ2-5; TRBD2 is a possible D gene (5 bases). The CDR3 is 13 residues long. V was pared by 0 bases and J by 10 bases, with 13 bases between. Germline CDR1 is SGHDT and CDR2 is YYEEEE. As DNA, the CDR3 is TGTGCCAGCAGCTTGGTCGCGTCCCGGGACCAGTACTTC. Amino acids: CASSLVASRDQYF.

The V and J genes are TRBV7-6 and TRBJ2-3; 8 bases line up with TRBD1. The length of the CDR3 is 17 residues. V dropped 2 bases and J dropped 5; count of bases not matched to a gene: 12. Germline V CDR1 and CDR2: SGHVS, FNYEAQ. CDR3 amino acids: CASSLYPRDRLRDTQYF. CDR3 sequence (DNA): TGTGCCAGCAGCTTATACCCCCGGGACAGGCTCAGAGATACGCAGTATTTT.

The rearrangement joins TRBV6-1 to TRBJ2-7, with D perhaps matching TRBD1 (7 bases). This CDR3 is 15 amino acids long. Germline lookup yields CDR1 MNHNS and CDR2 SASEGT. The germline V and J ends were trimmed by 4 bases and 3 bases, with 16 bases remaining between them. CDR3 sequence: CASSVTQGRLYEQYF. The DNA of the CDR3 is TGTGCCAGCAGTGTAACACAGGGGAGGCTCTACGAGCAGTACTTC.

The rearrangement uses TRBV13 and TRBJ1-3; D gene unclear. CDR1 is PRHDT and CDR2 is FYEKMQ in the germline V gene (reference sequence). The CDR3 covers 17 residues. Deletions cut 5 bases from V and 1 base from J, with 18 bases between. CDR3 DNA: TGTGCCAGCAGCCCCCGGTCCAGCTATCATTCTGGAAACACCATATATTTT. Protein product: CASSPRSSYHSGNTIYF. The entire variable domain, with the rest obtained from reference TRBV13 and TRBJ1-3, is as follows: AAGVIQSPRHLIKEKRETATLKCYPIPRHDTVYWYQQGPGQDPQFLISFYEKMQSDKGSIPDRFSAQQFSDYHSELNMSSLELGDSALYFCASSPRSSYHSGNTIYFGEGSWLTVV.

This chain connects TRBV5-1 to TRBJ2-7; 7 nucleotides agree with TRBD1. J lost 1 base, V lost 3 bases, and 7 bases had no gene match. CDR1 and CDR2 (germline): SGHRS, YFSETQ. The CDR3 extends over 15 amino acids. The CDR3 nucleotides read TGCGCCAGCAGCTCGCCCCACAGGGGATCCTACGAGCAGTACTTC. This translates into CASSSPHRGSYEQYF. Full variable domain (outside the CDR3, taken from reference TRBV5-1 and TRBJ2-7): KAGVTQTPRYLIKTRGQQVTLSCSPISGHRSVSWYQQTPGQGLQFLFEYFSETQRNKGNFPGRFSGRQFSNSRSEMNVSTLELGDSALYLCASSSPHRGSYEQYFGPGTRLTVT.

Remarks on this clone: Other DNA sequences in this specimen translate into the identical CDR3. The rearrangement joins TRBV9 to TRBJ2-1, with TRBD2 matching 10 bases. V dropped 1 base and J dropped 7; count of bases not matched to a gene: 2. From germline, CDR1 is SGDLS and CDR2 YYNGEE. The CDR3 loop spans 14 amino acids. The chain's CDR3 is CASSVSGRVNEQFF. As DNA, the CDR3 is TGTGCCAGCAGCGTAAGCGGGAGGGTAAATGAGCAGTTCTTC.

As regards this clone: Other DNA sequences in the same sample also yield this CDR3. This chain connects TRBV28 to TRBJ2-7, with no clear D. CDR3 length equals 11 residues. V gave up 2 bases and J gave up 4 bases, with 3 bases separating them. Germline V CDR1 and CDR2: MDHEN, SYDVKM. CDR3 sequence: CASSLVYEQYF. CDR3 DNA sequence: TGTGCCAGCAGTTTAGTATACGAGCAGTACTTC.

The V gene is TRBV5-4, the J gene TRBJ1-5, with a possible D match to TRBD1 (6 bases). The V end lost 2 bases, the J end lost 1 base, and 22 bases lay between the germline ends. This CDR3 contains 19 residues. Germline CDR1 and CDR2: SGHNT and YYREEE (reference sequence). The DNA for the CDR3 is TGTGCCAGCAGCTTCTCAGGGGAGGGACGCTCTATGAGCAATCAGCCCCAGCATTTT. Protein: CASSFSGEGRSMSNQPQHF.

The genes are TRBV19 and TRBJ2-7; D possibly corresponds to TRBD2 (6 bases). Trimming took 3 bases from V and 1 from J, leaving 16 bases between them. Germline V lookup: CDR1 LNHDA, CDR2 SQIVND (reference sequence). The CDR3 loop spans 16 amino acids. CDR3 loop: CASSILTVRGSYEQYF. As DNA, the CDR3 is TGTGCCAGTAGTATCCTGACAGTGCGGGGTTCCTACGAGCAGTACTTC.

The chain carries TRBV10-3 and TRBJ2-3; maybe TRBD2 (5 bases). This CDR3 comprises 20 residues. The V gene lost 0 bases and the J gene lost 1 base, with 23 bases spanning the gap. Germline loops: CDR1 ENHRY, CDR2 SYGVKD. The CDR3 region is CAISESWGSPLGGGTDTQYF. CDR3 DNA: TGTGCCATCAGTGAGTCGTGGGGTAGCCCCCTAGGAGGAGGCACAGATACGCAGTATTTT.

The chain links TRBV27 to TRBJ2-3; a possible D gene is TRBD2 (5 bases). This CDR3 has 15 amino acids. Germline assignment: CDR1 MNHEY and CDR2 SMNVEV (reference sequence). With 1 base removed from V and 2 bases from J, the gap between germline ends came to 10 bases. The CDR3 DNA reads as TGTGCCAGCAGTTTATTACCGGGATCCACAGATACGCAGTATTTT. This encodes CASSLLPGSTDTQYF.

The V and J genes are TRBV6-6 and TRBJ2-7; weak D call: TRBD1 (5 bases). Germline V CDR1 and CDR2: MNHNY, SVGAGI (reference sequence). The germline V and J ends were trimmed by 6 bases and 0 bases, with 9 bases remaining between them. There are 13 residues in the CDR3. The CDR3 sequence: CASSLGHSYEQYF. The CDR3 nucleotides are TGTGCCAGCAGCCTAGGACACTCCTACGAGCAGTACTTC.

This CDR3 reads CASSPSTGDNEQFF. CDR3 coding DNA: TGTGCCAGCTCACCTTCGACAGGGGACAATGAGCAGTTCTTC. The J gene is TRBJ2-1, the V gene TRBV18; TRBD1 matches 8 bases. Germline CDR1 is KGHSH and CDR2 is LQKENI. The CDR3 has 14 amino acids. The V gene end was trimmed by 3 bases and the J gene end by 5 bases; junction bases not matched to a gene: 3. The full variable domain, its missing parts supplied by reference TRBV18 and TRBJ2-1, is NAGVMQNPRHLVRRRGQEARLRCSPMKGHSHVYWYRQLPEEGLKFMVYLQKENIIDESGMPKERFSAEFPKEGPSILRIQQVVRGDSAAYFCASSPSTGDNEQFFGPGTRLTVL.

V usage is TRBV4-1 and J usage is TRBJ2-3; a possible D gene is TRBD2 (7 bases). The V gene lost 2 bases and the J gene lost 2 bases, with 11 bases spanning the gap. The CDR3 extends over 15 amino acids. The germline V gene encodes CDR1 MGHRA and CDR2 YSYEKL. CDR3 residues: CASSQSGGITDTQYF. The CDR3 coding sequence is TGCGCCAGCAGCCAATCGGGGGGCATCACAGATACGCAGTATTTT.